This T cell receptor (beta chain) was sequenced in a study of cytomegalovirus exposure and HLA in healthy donors. Overall study: As released early, the data held some 85 million unique TCRs from HLA-typed donors.

The CDR3 extends over 16 amino acids. With 1 base clipped from V and 3 bases from J, the junction kept 3 bases outside the gene matches. Germline CDR1 KGHSH, CDR2 LQKENI. Primers: 60 Vbeta forward and 13 Jbeta reverse. Some clones are missing from TCRdb's copy, which holds only in-frame ones; the method was immunoSEQ multiplex PCR. The table lists some 160,000 clones, roughly 80% of them singletons. Regarding this clone: Antigen: not known.

General study points: In a later analysis, about 17,000 TCR beta sequences were associated with HLA alleles at 0.05 false discovery rate. It was likely that a cluster of highly shared sequence variants was a sequencing artifact. TCR sequences were mostly rare, though some public TCRs occurred in many donors.

This clonotype was sampled from a male donor in good health and CMV-seronegative. The sequencing input was PBMCs. V usage is TRBV18 and J usage is TRBJ2-3, with 11 positions matching TRBD2. The DNA of the CDR3 is TGTGCCAGCTCACCACGTCTAGCGGGGGGAACAGATACGCAGTATTTT. It encodes CASSPRLAGGTDTQYF.